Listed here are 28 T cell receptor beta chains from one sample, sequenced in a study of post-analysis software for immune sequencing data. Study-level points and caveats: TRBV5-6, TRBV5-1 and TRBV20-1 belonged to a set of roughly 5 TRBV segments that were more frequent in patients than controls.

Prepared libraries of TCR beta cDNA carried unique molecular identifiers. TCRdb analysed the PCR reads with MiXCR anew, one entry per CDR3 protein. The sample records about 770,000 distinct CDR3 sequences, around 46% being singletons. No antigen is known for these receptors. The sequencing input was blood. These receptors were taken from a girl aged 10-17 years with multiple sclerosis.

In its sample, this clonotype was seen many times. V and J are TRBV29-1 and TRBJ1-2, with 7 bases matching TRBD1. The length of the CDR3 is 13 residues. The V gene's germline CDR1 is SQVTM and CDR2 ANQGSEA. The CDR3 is CIIMTGINYGYTF. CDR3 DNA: TGCATAATCATGACAGGGATCAACTATGGCTACACCTTC.

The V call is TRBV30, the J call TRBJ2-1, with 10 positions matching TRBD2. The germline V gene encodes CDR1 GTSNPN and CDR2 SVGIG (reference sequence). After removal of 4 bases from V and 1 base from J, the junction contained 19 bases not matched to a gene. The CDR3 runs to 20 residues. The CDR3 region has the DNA TGTGCCTGGAACATGCGCTTTCGGACTAGCGGAACAGATTCCTACAATGAGCAGTTCTTC. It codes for CAWNMRFRTSGTDSYNEQFF.

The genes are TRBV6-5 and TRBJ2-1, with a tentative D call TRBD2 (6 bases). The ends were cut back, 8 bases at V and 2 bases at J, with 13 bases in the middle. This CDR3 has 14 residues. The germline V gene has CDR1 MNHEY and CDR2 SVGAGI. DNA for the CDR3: TGTGCCAGCCGGGAGCAGGGAGCCTACAATGAGCAGTTCTTC. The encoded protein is CASREQGAYNEQFF.

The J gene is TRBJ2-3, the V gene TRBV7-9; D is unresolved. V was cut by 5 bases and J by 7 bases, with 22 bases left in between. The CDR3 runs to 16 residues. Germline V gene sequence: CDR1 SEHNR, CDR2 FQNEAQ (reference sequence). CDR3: CASSPSFPERRYTQYF. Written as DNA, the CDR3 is TGTGCCAGCAGCCCGTCCTTCCCGGAACGCCGGTATACGCAGTATTTT. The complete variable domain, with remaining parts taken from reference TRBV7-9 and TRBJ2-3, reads DTGVSQNPRHKITKRGQNVTFRCDPISEHNRLYWYRQTLGQGPEFLTYFQNEAQLEKSRLLSDRFSAERPKGSFSTLEIQRTEQGDSAMYLCASSPSFPERRYTQYFGPGTRLTVL.

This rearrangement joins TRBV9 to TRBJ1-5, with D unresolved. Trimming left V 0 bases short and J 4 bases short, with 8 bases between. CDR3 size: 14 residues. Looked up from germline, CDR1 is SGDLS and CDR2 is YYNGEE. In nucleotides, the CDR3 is TGTGCCAGCAGCGTAGAGGGAGGGAATCAGCCCCAGCATTTT. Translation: CASSVEGGNQPQHF.

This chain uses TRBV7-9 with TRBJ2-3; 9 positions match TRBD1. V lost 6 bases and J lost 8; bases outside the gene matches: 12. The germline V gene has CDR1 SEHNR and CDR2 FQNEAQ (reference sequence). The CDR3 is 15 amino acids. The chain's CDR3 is CASRHGTGSGGTQYF. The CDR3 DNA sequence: TGTGCCAGCAGACATGGGACAGGGTCCGGGGGTACGCAGTATTTT.

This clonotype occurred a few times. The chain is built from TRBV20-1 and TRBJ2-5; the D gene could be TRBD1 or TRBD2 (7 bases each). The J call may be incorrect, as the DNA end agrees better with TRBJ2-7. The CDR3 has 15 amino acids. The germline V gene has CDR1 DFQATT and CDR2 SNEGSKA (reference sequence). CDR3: CSARDRGRGGREQYF. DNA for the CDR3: TGCAGTGCTAGAGATCGGGGCAGGGGGGGTCGCGAGCAGTACTTC.

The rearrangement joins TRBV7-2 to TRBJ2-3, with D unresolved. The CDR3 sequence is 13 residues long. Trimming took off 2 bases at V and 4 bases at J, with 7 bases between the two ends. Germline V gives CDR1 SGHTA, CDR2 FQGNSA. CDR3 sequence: CASSLRLPDTQYF. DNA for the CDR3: TGTGCCAGCAGCTTACGCCTTCCAGATACGCAGTATTTT.

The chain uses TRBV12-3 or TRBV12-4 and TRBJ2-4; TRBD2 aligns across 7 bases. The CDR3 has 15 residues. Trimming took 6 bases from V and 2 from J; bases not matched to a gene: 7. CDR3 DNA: TGTGCCAGCAGCCGCGGCGGGAGACCCAAAAACATTCAGTACTTC. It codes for CASSRGGRPKNIQYF.

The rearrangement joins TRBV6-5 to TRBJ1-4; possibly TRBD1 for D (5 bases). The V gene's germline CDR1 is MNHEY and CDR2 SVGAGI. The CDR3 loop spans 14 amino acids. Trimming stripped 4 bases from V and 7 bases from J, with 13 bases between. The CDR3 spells CASSLRTSVEKLFF. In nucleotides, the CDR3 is TGTGCCAGCAGTTTAAGGACATCTGTTGAAAAACTGTTTTTT.

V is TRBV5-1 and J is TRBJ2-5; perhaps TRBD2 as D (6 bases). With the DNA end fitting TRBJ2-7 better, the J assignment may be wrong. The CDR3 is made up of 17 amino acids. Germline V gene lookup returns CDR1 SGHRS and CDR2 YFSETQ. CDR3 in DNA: TGCGCCAGCAGCTTGGAATCACTAGCCCGCCTGATCGACGAGCAGTACTTC. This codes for CASSLESLARLIDEQYF.

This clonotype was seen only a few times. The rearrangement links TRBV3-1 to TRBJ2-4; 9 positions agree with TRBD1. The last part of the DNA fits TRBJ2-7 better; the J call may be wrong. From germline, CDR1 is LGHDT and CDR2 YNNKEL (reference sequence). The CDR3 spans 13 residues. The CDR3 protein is CASSGTGGDEQYF. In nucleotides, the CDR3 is TGTGCCAGCAGTGGCACAGGGGGCGACGAGCAGTACTTC.

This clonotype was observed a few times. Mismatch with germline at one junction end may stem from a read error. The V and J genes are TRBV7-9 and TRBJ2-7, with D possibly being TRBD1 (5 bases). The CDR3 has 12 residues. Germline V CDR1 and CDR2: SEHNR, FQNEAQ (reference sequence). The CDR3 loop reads CASSPWGDEQYF. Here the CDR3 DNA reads TGCGCCAGCAGCCCGTGGGGCGACGAGCAGTACTTC.

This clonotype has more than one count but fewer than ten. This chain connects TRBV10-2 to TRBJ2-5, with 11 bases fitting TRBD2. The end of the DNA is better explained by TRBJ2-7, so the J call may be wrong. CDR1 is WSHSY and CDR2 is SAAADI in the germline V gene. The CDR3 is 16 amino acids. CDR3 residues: CASSELRLAGLYEQYF. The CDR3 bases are TGCGCCAGCAGCGAACTTAGACTAGCGGGGCTCTACGAGCAGTACTTC.

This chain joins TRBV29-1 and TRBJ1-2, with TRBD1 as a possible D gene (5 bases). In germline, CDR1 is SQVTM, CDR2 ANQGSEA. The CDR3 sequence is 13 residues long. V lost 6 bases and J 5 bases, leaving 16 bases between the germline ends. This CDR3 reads CSVRPGTEYGYTF. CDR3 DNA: TGCAGCGTGCGACCCGGGACGGAGTATGGCTACACCTTC.

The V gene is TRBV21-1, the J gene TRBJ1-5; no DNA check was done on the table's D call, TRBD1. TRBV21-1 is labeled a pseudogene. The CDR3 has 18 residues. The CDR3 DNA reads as TGTGCCAGCAGCAAAAGGGTTCCCGGGAAAAGGCCCCGTCAGCCCCAGCATTTT. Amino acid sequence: CASSKRVPGKRPRQPQHF.

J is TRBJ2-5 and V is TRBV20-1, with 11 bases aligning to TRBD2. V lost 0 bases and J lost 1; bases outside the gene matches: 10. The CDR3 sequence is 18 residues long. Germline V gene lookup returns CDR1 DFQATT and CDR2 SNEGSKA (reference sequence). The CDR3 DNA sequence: TGCAGTGCTAGAGATTCGGCTAGCGGGAGGATGGGCCAAGAGACCCAGTACTTC. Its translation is CSARDSASGRMGQETQYF.

In nucleotides, the CDR3 is TGTGCCAGCAGTTACCGTCGGGACTATCCGGGTGGCTACACCTTC. Translation: CASSYRRDYPGGYTF. The chain uses TRBV6-5 and TRBJ1-2; D might be TRBD1 (5 bases). The CDR3 loop spans 15 amino acids. Germline CDR1 is MNHEY and CDR2 is SVGAGI. V was cut by 2 bases and J by 7 bases, with 17 bases left in between.

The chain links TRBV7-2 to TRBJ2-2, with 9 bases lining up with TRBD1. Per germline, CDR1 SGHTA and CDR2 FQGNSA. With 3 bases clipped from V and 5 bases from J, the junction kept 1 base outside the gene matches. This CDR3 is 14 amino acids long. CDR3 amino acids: CASSFDRGTGELFF. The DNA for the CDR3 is TGTGCCAGCAGCTTCGACAGGGGGACCGGGGAGCTGTTTTTT.

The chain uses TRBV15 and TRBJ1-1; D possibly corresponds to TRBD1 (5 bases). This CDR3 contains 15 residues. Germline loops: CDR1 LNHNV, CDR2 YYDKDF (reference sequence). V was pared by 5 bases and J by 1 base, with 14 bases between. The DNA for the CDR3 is TGTGCCACCAGCGCCCCCGGGCAGGGGAACACTGAAGCTTTCTTT. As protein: CATSAPGQGNTEAFF.

This chain's CDR3 is CASMRAGELFF. The CDR3 nucleotides are TGTGCCAGCATGAGGGCCGGGGAGCTGTTTTTT. The chain couples TRBV6-1 to TRBJ2-2, with a possible D match to TRBD2 (5 bases). This CDR3 contains 11 residues. V was cut by 7 bases and J by 6 bases, with 6 bases left in between. From germline, CDR1 is MNHNS and CDR2 SASEGT.

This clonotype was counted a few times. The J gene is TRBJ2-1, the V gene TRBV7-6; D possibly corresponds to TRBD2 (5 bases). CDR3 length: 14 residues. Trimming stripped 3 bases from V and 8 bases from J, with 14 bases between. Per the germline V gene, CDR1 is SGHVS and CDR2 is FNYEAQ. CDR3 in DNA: TGTGCCAGCAGCTTGCGGACTGGCCGAGATGAGCAGTTCTTC. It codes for CASSLRTGRDEQFF.

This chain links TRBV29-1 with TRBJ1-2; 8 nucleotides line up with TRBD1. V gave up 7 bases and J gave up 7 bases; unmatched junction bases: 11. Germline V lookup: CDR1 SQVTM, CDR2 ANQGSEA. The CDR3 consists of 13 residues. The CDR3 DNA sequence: TGCAGCGCCTCAATCAGGGGGCAGGGTGGCTACACCTTC. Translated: CSASIRGQGGYTF.

CDR3 sequence: CASSLPGADKNIQYF. CDR3 DNA: TGTGCCAGCAGCTTACCGGGGGCGGACAAAAACATTCAGTACTTC. The J gene is TRBJ2-4, the V gene TRBV7-9, with D possibly being TRBD1 or TRBD2 (6 bases each). Deletions cut 2 bases from V and 3 bases from J, with 11 bases between. The CDR3 consists of 15 residues. CDR1 is SEHNR, CDR2 FQNEAQ, per germline (reference sequence).

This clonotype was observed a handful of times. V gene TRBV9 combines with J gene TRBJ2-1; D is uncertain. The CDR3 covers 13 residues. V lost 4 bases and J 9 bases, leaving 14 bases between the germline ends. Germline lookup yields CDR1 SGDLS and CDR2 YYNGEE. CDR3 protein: CASSLRPVSEQFF. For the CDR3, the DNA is TGTGCCAGCAGCCTTCGACCCGTTAGTGAGCAGTTCTTC.

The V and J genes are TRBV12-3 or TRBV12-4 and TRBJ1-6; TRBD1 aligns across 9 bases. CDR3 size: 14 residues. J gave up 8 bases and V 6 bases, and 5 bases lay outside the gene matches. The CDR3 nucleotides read TGTGCCAGCAGCCTCCGGACAGGGGATTCACCCCTCCACTTT. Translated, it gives CASSLRTGDSPLHF.

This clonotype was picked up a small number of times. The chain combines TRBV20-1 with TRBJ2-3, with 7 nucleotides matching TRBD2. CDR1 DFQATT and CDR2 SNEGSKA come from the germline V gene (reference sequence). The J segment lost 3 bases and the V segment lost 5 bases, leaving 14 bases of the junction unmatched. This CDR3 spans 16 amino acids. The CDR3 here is CSAPVVAGLLTDTQYF. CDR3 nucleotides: TGCAGTGCTCCTGTAGTAGCGGGCCTACTAACAGATACGCAGTATTTT.

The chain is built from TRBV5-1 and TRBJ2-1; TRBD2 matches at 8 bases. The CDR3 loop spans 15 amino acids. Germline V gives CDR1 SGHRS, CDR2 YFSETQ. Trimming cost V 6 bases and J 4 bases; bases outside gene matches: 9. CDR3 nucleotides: TGCGCCAGCAACCCCGGGACTAGTTTTTACAATGAGCAGTTCTTC. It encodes CASNPGTSFYNEQFF.